These T cell receptor beta chains were read from a single sample in a study of technical replicates of blood from several donors. Sequencing was performed with immunoSEQ multiplex PCR; in TCRdb, only in-frame clones are kept and a portion is missing. This table has some 76,000 clones, 95% to 99% appearing once. The specimen was T cells isolated from PBMCs. The receptors derive from a human donor in good health. Each CDR3 is given with its conserved first and last residue. Each record gives: clone size, J gene, D gene, V gene, CDR3 protein, CDR3 DNA. The D gene is left open where the match is weak. Clone size is stated in some rows and not others, as once, few, many or a class when expanded.

clone size: NA
J gene: TRBJ1-1
D gene: NA
V gene: TRBV19
CDR3 protein: CASSMGPGLLMNTEAFF
CDR3 DNA: TGTGCCAGTAGTATGGGGCCGGGTCTCCTAATGAACACTGAAGCTTTCTTT

clone size: NA
J gene: TRBJ2-3
D gene: NA
V gene: TRBV29-1
CDR3 protein: CSVGGGGGPRTDTQYF
CDR3 DNA: TGCAGCGTGGGGGGCGGGGGAGGGCCCCGCACAGATACGCAGTATTTT

clone size: NA
J gene: TRBJ1-1
D gene: NA
V gene: TRBV11-2
CDR3 protein: CASSLELNTEAFF
CDR3 DNA: TGTGCCAGCAGCCTGGAACTAAACACTGAAGCTTTCTTT

clone size: NA
J gene: TRBJ2-3
D gene: NA
V gene: TRBV11-3
CDR3 protein: CASSSAVGDTTDTQYF
CDR3 DNA: TGTGCCAGCAGCTCGGCAGTAGGGGATACCACAGATACGCAGTATTTT

clone size: NA
J gene: TRBJ2-3
D gene: NA
V gene: TRBV28
CDR3 protein: CASSLIGRTSTDTQYF
CDR3 DNA: TGTGCCAGCAGTTTAATCGGTAGGACTAGCACAGATACGCAGTATTTT

clone size: NA
J gene: TRBJ1-5
D gene: NA
V gene: TRBV27
CDR3 protein: CASSPHTYGNQPQHF
CDR3 DNA: TGTGCCAGCAGCCCGCATACTTATGGCAATCAGCCCCAGCATTTT

clone size: NA
J gene: TRBJ2-3
D gene: NA
V gene: TRBV5-1
CDR3 protein: CASSLELGFGTQYF
CDR3 DNA: TGCGCCAGCAGCTTGGAGCTCGGGTTTGGGACGCAGTATTTT

clone size: NA
J gene: TRBJ1-2
D gene: TRBD1
V gene: TRBV29-1
CDR3 protein: CSVGGGGAGYGYTF
CDR3 DNA: TGCAGCGTTGGTGGAGGGGGCGCCGGCTATGGCTACACCTTC

clone size: NA
J gene: TRBJ2-5
D gene: TRBD1
V gene: TRBV7-9
CDR3 protein: CASSLGSGQGQYF
CDR3 DNA: TGTGCCAGCAGCTTAGGTTCGGGACAGGGCCAGTACTTC

clone size: NA
J gene: TRBJ2-7
D gene: TRBD2
V gene: TRBV5-1
CDR3 protein: CASSLASGLSYEQYF
CDR3 DNA: TGCGCCAGCAGCTTGGCTAGCGGCCTCTCCTACGAGCAGTACTTC

clone size: NA
J gene: TRBJ2-1
D gene: NA
V gene: TRBV7-2
CDR3 protein: CASSPTLGLSYNEQFF
CDR3 DNA: TGTGCCAGCAGCCCTACTCTGGGACTTTCCTACAATGAGCAGTTCTTC

clone size: NA
J gene: TRBJ1-2
D gene: NA
V gene: TRBV30
CDR3 protein: CAWSLLYGYTF
CDR3 DNA: TGTGCCTGGAGTTTACTCTATGGCTACACCTTC

clone size: NA
J gene: TRBJ1-1
D gene: TRBD1
V gene: TRBV19
CDR3 protein: CASSINPSSRGPRRAFF
CDR3 DNA: TGTGCCAGTAGTATTAACCCCTCTAGCAGGGGGCCAAGGCGGGCTTTCTTT

clone size: once
J gene: TRBJ2-1
D gene: NA
V gene: TRBV6-1
CDR3 protein: CASSELYEQFF
CDR3 DNA: TGTGCCAGCAGTGAACTTTATGAGCAGTTCTTC

clone size: NA
J gene: TRBJ1-1
D gene: NA
V gene: TRBV4-1
CDR3 protein: CASSQETKLNTEAFF
CDR3 DNA: TGCGCCAGCAGCCAGGAGACGAAACTGAACACTGAAGCTTTCTTT

clone size: NA
J gene: TRBJ2-7
D gene: TRBD1
V gene: TRBV7-3
CDR3 protein: CASSLYPPGQGMYEQYF
CDR3 DNA: TGTGCCAGCAGCTTATATCCCCCGGGACAGGGGATGTACGAGCAGTACTTC

clone size: NA
J gene: TRBJ2-7
D gene: NA
V gene: TRBV5-4
CDR3 protein: CASSSIHEQYF
CDR3 DNA: TGTGCCAGCAGCTCTATCCACGAGCAGTACTTC

clone size: NA
J gene: TRBJ2-3
D gene: TRBD1
V gene: TRBV19
CDR3 protein: CASGTDPDTQYF
CDR3 DNA: TGTGCCAGTGGGACAGATCCAGATACGCAGTATTTT

clone size: NA
J gene: TRBJ1-2
D gene: NA
V gene: TRBV4-2
CDR3 protein: CASTHTNNYGYTF
CDR3 DNA: TGTGCCAGTACCCACACGAATAACTATGGCTACACCTTC

clone size: NA
J gene: TRBJ2-7
D gene: NA
V gene: TRBV27
CDR3 protein: CASMITLGSEQYF
CDR3 DNA: TGTGCCAGCATGATAACCCTAGGTTCCGAGCAGTACTTC

clone size: NA
J gene: TRBJ1-5
D gene: NA
V gene: TRBV30
CDR3 protein: CAWRQGFSNQPQHF
CDR3 DNA: TGTGCCTGGAGGCAGGGGTTTAGCAATCAGCCCCAGCATTTT

clone size: once
J gene: TRBJ2-5
D gene: NA
V gene: TRBV30
CDR3 protein: CASQGRETQYF
CDR3 DNA: TGTGCCTCTCAGGGTCGGGAGACCCAGTACTTC

clone size: NA
J gene: TRBJ2-7
D gene: NA
V gene: TRBV7-9
CDR3 protein: CASSSGTIFWQYF
CDR3 DNA: TGTGCCAGCAGCTCCGGGACAATCTTTTGGCAGTACTTC

clone size: NA
J gene: TRBJ2-7
D gene: TRBD2
V gene: TRBV5-1
CDR3 protein: CASSSEPGGTYEQYF
CDR3 DNA: TGCGCCAGCAGCTCCGAGCCCGGGGGGACCTACGAGCAGTACTTC